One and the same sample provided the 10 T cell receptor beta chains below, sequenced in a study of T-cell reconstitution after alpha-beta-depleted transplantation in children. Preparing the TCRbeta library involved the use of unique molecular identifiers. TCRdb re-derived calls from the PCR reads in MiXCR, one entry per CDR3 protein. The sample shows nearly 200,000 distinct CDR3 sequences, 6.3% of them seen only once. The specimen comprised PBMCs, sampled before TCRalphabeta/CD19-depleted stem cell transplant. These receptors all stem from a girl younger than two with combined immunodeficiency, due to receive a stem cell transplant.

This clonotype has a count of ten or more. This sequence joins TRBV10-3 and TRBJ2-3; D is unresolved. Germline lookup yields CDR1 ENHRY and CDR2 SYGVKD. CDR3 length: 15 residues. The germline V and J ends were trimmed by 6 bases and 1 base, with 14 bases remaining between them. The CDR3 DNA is TGTGCCATCAGACTAAGGGTGTGGGGCACAGATACGCAGTATTTT. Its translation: CAIRLRVWGTDTQYF.

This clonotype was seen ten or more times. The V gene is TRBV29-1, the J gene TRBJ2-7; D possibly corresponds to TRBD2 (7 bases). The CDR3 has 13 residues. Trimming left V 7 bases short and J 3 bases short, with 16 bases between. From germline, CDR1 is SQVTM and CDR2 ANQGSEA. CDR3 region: CSGLAAGDYEQYF. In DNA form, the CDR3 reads TGCAGCGGTCTAGCGGCAGGGGACTACGAGCAGTACTTC.

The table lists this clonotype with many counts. The CDR3 sequence: CSAGGEHPPSFYEQYF. CDR3 nucleotide sequence: TGCAGTGCCGGAGGGGAACATCCCCCATCTTTCTACGAGCAGTACTTC. The rearrangement uses TRBV20-1 and TRBJ2-7, with D perhaps matching TRBD2 (6 bases). Trimming stripped 6 bases from V and 3 bases from J, with 24 bases between. The germline V gene has CDR1 DFQATT and CDR2 SNEGSKA (reference sequence). The CDR3 spans 16 residues.

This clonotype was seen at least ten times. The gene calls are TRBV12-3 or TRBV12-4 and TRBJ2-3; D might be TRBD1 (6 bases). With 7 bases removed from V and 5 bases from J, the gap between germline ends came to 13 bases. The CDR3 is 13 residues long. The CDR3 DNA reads TGTGCCAGCATTCCTCAGGGGCGAGATACGCAGTATTTT. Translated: CASIPQGRDTQYF.

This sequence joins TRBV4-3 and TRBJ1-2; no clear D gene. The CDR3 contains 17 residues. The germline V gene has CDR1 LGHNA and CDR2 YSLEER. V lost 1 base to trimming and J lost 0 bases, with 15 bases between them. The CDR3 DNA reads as TGCGCCAGCAGCCAAGGTCGATTCCCAACACCTAACTATGGCTACACCTTC. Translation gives CASSQGRFPTPNYGYTF.

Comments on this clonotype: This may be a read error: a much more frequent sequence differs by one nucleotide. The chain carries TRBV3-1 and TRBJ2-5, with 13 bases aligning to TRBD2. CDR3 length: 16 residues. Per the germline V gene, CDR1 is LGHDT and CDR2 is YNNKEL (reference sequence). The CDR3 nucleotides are TGTGCCAGCAGCCTCGGACTAGCGGGAGAACAAGAGACCCGGTACTTC. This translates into CASSLGLAGEQETRYF.

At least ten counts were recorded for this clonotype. The CDR3 DNA reads as TGCGCCAGCAGCCAAGGCCAGGGAGAGACCCAGTACTTC. This translates into CASSQGQGETQYF. This chain links TRBV4-1 with TRBJ2-5; a possible D gene is TRBD1 (5 bases). CDR3 size: 13 residues. Germline V gene lookup returns CDR1 MGHRA and CDR2 YSYEKL. Trimming shortened V by 1 base and J by 4 bases, and 7 bases separated the two germline ends.

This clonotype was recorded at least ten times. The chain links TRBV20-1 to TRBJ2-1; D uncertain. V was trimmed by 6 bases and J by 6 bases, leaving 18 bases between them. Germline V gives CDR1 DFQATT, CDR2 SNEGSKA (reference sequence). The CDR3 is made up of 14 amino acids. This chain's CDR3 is CSAPPSLTRNEQFF. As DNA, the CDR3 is TGCAGTGCACCCCCCTCACTAACTCGCAATGAGCAGTTCTTC.

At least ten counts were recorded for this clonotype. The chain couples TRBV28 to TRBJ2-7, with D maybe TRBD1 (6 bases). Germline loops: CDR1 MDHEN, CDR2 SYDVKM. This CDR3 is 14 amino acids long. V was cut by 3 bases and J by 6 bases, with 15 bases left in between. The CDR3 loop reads CASSLAHRASEQYF. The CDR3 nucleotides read TGTGCCAGCAGTTTGGCCCACAGGGCTTCCGAGCAGTACTTC.

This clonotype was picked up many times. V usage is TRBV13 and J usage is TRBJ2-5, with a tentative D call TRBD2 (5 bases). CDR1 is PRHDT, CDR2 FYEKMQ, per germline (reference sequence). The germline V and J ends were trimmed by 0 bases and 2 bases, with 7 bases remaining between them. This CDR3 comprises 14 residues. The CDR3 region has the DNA TGTGCCAGCAGCTTAGGCGAGGGTCAAGAGACCCAGTACTTC. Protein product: CASSLGEGQETQYF.